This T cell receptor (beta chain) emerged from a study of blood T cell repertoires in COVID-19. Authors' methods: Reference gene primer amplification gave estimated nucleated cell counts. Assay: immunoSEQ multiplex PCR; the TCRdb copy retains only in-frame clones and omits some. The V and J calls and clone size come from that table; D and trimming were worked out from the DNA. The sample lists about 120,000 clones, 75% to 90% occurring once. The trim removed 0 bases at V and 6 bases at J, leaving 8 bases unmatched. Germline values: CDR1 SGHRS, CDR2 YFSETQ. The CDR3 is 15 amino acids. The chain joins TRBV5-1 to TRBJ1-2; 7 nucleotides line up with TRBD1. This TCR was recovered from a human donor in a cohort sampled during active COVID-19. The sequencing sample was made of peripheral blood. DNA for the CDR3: TGCGCCAGCAGCTTGGAAGGGGGCGGGATAGATGGCTACACCTTC. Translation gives CASSLEGGGIDGYTF.